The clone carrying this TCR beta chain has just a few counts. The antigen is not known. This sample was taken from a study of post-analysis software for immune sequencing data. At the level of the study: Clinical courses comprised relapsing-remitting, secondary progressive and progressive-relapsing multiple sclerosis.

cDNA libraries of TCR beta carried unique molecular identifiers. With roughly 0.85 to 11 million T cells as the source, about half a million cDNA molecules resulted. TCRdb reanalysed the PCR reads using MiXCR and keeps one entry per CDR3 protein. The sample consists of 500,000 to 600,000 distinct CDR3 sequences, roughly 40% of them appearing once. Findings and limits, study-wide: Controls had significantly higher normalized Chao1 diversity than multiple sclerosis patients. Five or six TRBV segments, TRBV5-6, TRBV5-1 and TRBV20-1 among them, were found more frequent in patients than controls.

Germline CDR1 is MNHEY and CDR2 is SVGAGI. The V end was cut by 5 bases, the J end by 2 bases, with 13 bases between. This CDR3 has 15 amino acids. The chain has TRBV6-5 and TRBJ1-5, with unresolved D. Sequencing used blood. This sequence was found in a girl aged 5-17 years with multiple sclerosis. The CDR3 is CASSVSYSGNQPQHF. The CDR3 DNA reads TGTGCCAGCAGTGTAAGTTACTCGGGCAATCAGCCCCAGCATTTT.